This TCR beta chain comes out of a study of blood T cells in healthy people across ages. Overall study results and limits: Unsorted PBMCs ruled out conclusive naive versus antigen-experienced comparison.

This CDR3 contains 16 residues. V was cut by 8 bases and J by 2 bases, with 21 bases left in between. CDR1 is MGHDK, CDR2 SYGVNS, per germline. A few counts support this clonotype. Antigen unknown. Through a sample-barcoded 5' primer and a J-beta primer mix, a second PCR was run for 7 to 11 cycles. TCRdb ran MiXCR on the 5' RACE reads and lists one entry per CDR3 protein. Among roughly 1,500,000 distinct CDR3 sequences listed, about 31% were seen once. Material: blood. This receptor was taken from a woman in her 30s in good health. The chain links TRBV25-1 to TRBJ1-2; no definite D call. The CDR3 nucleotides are TGTGCCAGCTCCGACCCTCGAATGGGGAGGAACTATGGCTACACCTTC. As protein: CASSDPRMGRNYGYTF.